The following is a T cell receptor (beta chain) sequence with its context. This clone has only a few counts. Its antigen is not yet known. Base qualities are not provided; no much larger clone lies one nucleotide away. From the cysteine up to the phenylalanine, the CDR3 has a length of 15 residues. The DNA shown is the 45-base CDR3, in frame from base 1. Reading the germline V gene gives CDR1 MDHEN and CDR2 SYDVKM. V ends up 5 bases short and J 5 bases short, with an unmatched junction base count of 8. This sample stems from a study of immune evolution from preneoplasia to lung adenocarcinoma (dated by TCRdb to the early 2020s). Background for the entire study: HLA loss of heterozygosity was found in about 7% of AIS, approximately 14% of MIA and roughly 33% of ADC lesions, and in no AAH lesions. Immune contexture across lung adenocarcinoma precursors and invasive adenocarcinoma was profiled using immune gene expression, TCR sequencing and multiplex immunofluorescence. The overall cohort was made up of nearly 55 patients with pulmonary nodules who had surgical resection. The TCR sequencing data were obtained from some 50 patients. The immune data were integrated with whole exome sequencing and methylation data obtained from the same cohort of nodules. The study reported that about 100 samples were used for TCR sequencing. POLYSOLVER was used to infer class I HLA alleles from exome data, and LOHHLA was used to detect allele-specific HLA loss. Sample size was based on specimen availability rather than a prior power calculation. Resected precursor lesions (AAH, AIS, MIA) and invasive adenocarcinomas were each compared against paired morphologically normal lung tissue.

The immunoSEQ hsTCRbeta Kit was used to sequence TCR beta CDR3 regions from DNA. Processing in the source paper ran as follows. TCR sequencing data were analysed with the ImmunoSEQ Analyzer. T cell clonality was defined as 1 minus Pielou's evenness, calculated on productive rearrangements. To measure T cell diversity, the inverse Simpson index was applied to productive templates. T cell density was TCR beta template counts normalized to usable DNA, estimated by amplifying and sequencing housekeeping genes. TCR metrics were compared across histologic stages using two-sided Kruskal-Wallis tests. The clones in this table, taken by TCRdb from immuneACCESS, are in-frame only. Not every clone is retained; where verified, under half of the shortfall comes from an unresolved V gene, and the cause of the rest is unknown. Clone size and the V and J calls come from that table; the DNA yielded D and trimming. The sample table lists under 4,500 clones, roughly 77% of them with a count of one. The top ten constitute 11% to 15% of the sample.

Study-level results and caveats: The highest clonality was observed in normal lung, whereas higher T cell density and diversity but lower clonality appeared to be present in later-stage lesions. The highest T cell clonality was observed in KRAS-mutant nodules compared with EGFR-mutant or double wild-type lesions. Because all patients came from Japan and China, whether the findings apply to Western populations was uncertain. The highest top T cell clone frequencies were observed in normal lung, and a progressive decrease in top T cell clone frequencies appeared to occur from AAH through AIS, MIA and invasive adenocarcinoma. The findings rested on association rather than direct causation, and larger cohorts with long-term follow-up and longitudinal biopsies were considered necessary.

The patients had resection in Japan or China between about 2013 and 2018. Two lung cancer pathologists independently confirmed the histologic diagnosis of each case on H&E slides. For nucleic acid extraction, premalignant or tumor cells were enriched by macro-dissection following pathologic assessment. DNA was isolated from FFPE tissue using the AllPrep DNA/RNA FFPE Kit. Recombination connected TRBV28 to TRBJ1-1, with 10 middle bases fitting TRBD1. The receptor comes from an older person with invasive lung adenocarcinoma. Some clones in this sample may be carry-over from other donors' samples. Sequenced input: FFPE invasive lung adenocarcinoma tissue. Explained via the paper, the cell subset or site label denotes: frankly invasive lung adenocarcinoma (ADC). The CDR3 in this case is CASSILGQGRTEAFF. At the DNA level, the sequence is TGTGCCAGCAGTATCCTGGGACAGGGGCGAACTGAAGCTTTCTTT.